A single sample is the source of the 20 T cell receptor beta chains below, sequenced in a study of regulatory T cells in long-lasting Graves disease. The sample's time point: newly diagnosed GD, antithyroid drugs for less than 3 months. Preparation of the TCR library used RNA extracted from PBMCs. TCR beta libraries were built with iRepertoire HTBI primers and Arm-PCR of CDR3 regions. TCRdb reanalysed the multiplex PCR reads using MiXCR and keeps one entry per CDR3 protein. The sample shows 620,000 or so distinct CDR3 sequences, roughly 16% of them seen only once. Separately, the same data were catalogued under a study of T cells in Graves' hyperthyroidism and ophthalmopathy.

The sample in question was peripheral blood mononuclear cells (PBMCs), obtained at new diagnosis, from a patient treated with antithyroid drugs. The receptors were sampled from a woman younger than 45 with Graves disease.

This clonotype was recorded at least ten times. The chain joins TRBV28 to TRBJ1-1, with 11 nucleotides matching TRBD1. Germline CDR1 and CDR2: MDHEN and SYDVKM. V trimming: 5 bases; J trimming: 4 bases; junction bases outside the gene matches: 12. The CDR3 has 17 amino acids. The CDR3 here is CASSGSGIGTGGTEAFF. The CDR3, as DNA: TGTGCCAGCAGTGGGTCCGGGATCGGGACAGGGGGCACTGAAGCTTTCTTT.

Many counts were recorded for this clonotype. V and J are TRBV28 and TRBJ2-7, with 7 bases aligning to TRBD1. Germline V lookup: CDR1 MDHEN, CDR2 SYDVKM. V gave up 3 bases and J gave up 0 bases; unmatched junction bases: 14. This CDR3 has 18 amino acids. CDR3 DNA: TGTGCCAGCAGTTTCCCCCCTGGGTCCTCAGGGGGCTCCTACGAGCAGTACTTC. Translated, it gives CASSFPPGSSGGSYEQYF.

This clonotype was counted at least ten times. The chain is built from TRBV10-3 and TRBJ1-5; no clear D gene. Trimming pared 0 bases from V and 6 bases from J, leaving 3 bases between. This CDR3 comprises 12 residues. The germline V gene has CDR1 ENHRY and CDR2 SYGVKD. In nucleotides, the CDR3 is TGTGCCATCAGTGAGTCGATTCAGCCCCAGCATTTT. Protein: CAISESIQPQHF.

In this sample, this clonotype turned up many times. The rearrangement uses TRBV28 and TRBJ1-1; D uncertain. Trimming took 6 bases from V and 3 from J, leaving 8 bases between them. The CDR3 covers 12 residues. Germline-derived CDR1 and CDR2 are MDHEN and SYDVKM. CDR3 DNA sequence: TGTGCCAGCAGACAGCGGGACACTGAAGCTTTCTTT. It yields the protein CASRQRDTEAFF.

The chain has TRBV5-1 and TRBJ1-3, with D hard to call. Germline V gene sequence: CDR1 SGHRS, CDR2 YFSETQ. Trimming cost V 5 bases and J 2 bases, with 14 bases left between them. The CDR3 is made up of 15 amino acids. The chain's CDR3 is CASRRQVGTGNTIYF. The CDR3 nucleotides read TGCGCCAGCAGGCGACAAGTTGGCACTGGAAACACCATATATTTT.

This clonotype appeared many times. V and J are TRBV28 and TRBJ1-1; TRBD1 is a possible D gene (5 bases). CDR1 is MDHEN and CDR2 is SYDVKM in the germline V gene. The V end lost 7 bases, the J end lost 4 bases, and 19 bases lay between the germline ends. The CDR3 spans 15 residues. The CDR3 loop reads CASILSRSGATEAFF. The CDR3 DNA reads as TGTGCCAGCATTCTCTCGAGAAGTGGGGCCACTGAAGCTTTCTTT.

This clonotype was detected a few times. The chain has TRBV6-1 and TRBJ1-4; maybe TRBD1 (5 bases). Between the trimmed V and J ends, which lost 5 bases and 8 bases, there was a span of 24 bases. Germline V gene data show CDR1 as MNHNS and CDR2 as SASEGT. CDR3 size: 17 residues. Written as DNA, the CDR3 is TGTGCCAGCAGTAGCAACCTCCCGGGACTCACCGTCGAAAAACTGTTTTTT. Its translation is CASSSNLPGLTVEKLFF.

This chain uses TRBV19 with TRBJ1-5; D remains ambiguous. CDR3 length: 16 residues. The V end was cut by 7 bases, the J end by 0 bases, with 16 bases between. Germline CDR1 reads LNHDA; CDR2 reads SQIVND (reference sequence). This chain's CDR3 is CASKGLSGYSNQPQHF. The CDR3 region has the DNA TGTGCCAGTAAGGGCCTTTCGGGTTATAGCAATCAGCCCCAGCATTTT.

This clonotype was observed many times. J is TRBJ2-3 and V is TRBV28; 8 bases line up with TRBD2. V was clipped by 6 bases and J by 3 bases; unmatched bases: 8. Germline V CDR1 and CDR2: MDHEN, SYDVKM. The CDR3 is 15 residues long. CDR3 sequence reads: CASRPRGGGTDTQYF. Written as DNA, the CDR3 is TGTGCCAGCAGGCCTCGGGGGGGGGGTACAGATACGCAGTATTTT.

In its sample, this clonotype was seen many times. This CDR3 is CASSLSIGRQAFNEKLFF. In DNA, the CDR3 is TGTGCCAGCAGTTTAAGTATCGGGCGACAGGCATTTAATGAAAAACTGTTTTTT. The chain combines TRBV12-3 or TRBV12-4 with TRBJ1-4, with D perhaps matching TRBD1 (6 bases). The CDR3 spans 18 residues. V lost 2 bases and J 4 bases, leaving 20 bases between the germline ends.

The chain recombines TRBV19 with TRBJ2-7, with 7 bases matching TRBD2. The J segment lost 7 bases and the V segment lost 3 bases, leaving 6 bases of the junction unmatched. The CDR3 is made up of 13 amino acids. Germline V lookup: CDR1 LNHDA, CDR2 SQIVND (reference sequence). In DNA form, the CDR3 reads TGTGCCAGTAGTATCTCTAGACTAGCTGAGCAGTACTTC. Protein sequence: CASSISRLAEQYF.

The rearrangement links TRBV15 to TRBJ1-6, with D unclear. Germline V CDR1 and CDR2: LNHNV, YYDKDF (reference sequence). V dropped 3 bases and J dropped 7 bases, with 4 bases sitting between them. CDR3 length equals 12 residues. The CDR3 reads CATSRGNSPLHF. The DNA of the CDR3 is TGTGCCACCAGCAGGGGCAATTCACCCCTCCACTTT. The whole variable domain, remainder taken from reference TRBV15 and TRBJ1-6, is DAMVIQNPRYQVTQFGKPVTLSCSQTLNHNVMYWYQQKSSQAPKLLFHYYDKDFNNEADTPDNFQSRRPNTSFCFLDIRSPGLGDTAMYLCATSRGNSPLHFGNGTRLTVT.

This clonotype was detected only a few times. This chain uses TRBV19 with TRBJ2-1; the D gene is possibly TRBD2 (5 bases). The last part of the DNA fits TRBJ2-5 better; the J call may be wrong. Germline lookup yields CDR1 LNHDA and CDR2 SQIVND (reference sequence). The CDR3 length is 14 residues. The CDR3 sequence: CASSWGEGGETQYF. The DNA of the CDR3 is TGTGCCAGTAGCTGGGGAGAAGGCGGGGAGACCCAGTACTTC.

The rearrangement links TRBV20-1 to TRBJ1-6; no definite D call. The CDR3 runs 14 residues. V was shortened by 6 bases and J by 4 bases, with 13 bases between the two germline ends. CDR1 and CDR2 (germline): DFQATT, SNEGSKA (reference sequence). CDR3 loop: CSAQDRKYNSPLHF. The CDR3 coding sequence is TGCAGTGCCCAGGACCGAAAATATAATTCACCCCTCCACTTT.

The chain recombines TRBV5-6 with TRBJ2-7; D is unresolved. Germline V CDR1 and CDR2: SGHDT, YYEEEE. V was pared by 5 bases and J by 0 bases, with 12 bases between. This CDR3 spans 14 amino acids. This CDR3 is CASRRWDSSYEQYF. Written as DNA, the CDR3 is TGTGCCAGCAGAAGGTGGGATAGCTCCTACGAGCAGTACTTC.

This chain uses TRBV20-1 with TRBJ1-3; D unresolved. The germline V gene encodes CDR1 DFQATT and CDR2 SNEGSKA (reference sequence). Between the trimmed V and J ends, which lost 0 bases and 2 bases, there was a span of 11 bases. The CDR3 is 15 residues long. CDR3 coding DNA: TGCAGTGCTAGAGATTATACAAACGCTGGAAACACCATATATTTT. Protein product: CSARDYTNAGNTIYF.

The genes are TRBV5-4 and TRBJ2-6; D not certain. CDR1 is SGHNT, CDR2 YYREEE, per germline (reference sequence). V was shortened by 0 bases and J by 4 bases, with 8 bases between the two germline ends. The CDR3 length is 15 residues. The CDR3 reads CASSLVGPGANVLTF. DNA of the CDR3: TGTGCCAGCAGCTTGGTAGGGCCCGGGGCCAACGTCCTGACTTTC.

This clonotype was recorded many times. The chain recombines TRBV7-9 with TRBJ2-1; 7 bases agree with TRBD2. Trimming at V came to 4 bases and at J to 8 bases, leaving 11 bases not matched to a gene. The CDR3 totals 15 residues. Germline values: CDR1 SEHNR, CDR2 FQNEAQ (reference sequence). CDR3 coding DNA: TGTGCCAGCAGCTCTGGACTAGTTTATGGCGATGAGCAGTTCTTC. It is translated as CASSSGLVYGDEQFF.

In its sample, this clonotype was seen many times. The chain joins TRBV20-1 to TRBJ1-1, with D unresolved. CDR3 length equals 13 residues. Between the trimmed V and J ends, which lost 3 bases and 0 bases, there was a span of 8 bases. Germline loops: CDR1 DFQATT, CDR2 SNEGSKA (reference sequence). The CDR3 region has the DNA TGCAGTGCTAGTATACAGATGAACACTGAAGCTTTCTTT. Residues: CSASIQMNTEAFF.

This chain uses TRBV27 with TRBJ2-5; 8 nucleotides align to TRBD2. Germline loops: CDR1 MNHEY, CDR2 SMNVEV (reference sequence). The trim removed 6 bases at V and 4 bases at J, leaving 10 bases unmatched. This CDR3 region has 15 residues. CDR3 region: CASRGFGLAGETQYF. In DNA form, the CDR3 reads TGTGCCAGCAGGGGATTTGGACTAGCCGGAGAGACCCAGTACTTC.